A selection of T cell receptor beta chains follows, all from one sample in a study. TCRdb called the 5' RACE reads again in MiXCR, with one record for every CDR3 protein. The repertoire holds 55,000 or so distinct CDR3 sequences, with less than 25% as singletons. The specimen sequenced was tumor-infiltrating Tregs sorted from the breast tumor. The receptor set was obtained from a female donor with breast cancer. Both conserved end residues are part of each CDR3. D genes are given only for firm matches. Size tells how often a clone was seen (once, few, many) or the class of an expanded clone, and some rows leave it out.

d_call: .
clone_size: many
v_call: TRBV20-1
cdr3_aa: CSAGSGRLNQPQHF

d_call: .
clone_size: .
v_call: TRBV7-9
cdr3_aa: CASSKAGNTIYF

d_call: TRBD2
clone_size: many
v_call: TRBV7-6
cdr3_aa: CASSLGPSGRAETQYF

d_call: .
clone_size: many
v_call: TRBV7-8
cdr3_aa: CASSLGVGWDEQFF

d_call: .
clone_size: .
v_call: TRBV9
cdr3_aa: CASSVTRLPTDTQCF

d_call: TRBD2
clone_size: .
v_call: TRBV5-1
cdr3_aa: CASSQRSGRAWTDTQYF

d_call: TRBD1
clone_size: few
v_call: TRBV3-1
cdr3_aa: CASSHGTGGPEAFF

d_call: .
clone_size: few
v_call: TRBV12-5
cdr3_aa: CASGLGHRVDSPLHF

d_call: .
clone_size: .
v_call: TRBV12-3/TRBV12-4
cdr3_aa: CASTPGWANTGELFF

d_call: TRBD1
clone_size: few
v_call: TRBV5-1
cdr3_aa: CASTYRGLGTDTQYF

d_call: TRBD2
clone_size: .
v_call: TRBV7-3
cdr3_aa: CASSSPGLAGAGEQFF

d_call: .
clone_size: .
v_call: TRBV7-3
cdr3_aa: CASSPNPTDTQYF

d_call: TRBD1
clone_size: many
v_call: TRBV6-5
cdr3_aa: CASSYTETGSTEAFF

d_call: .
clone_size: .
v_call: TRBV7-2
cdr3_aa: CASSLVLAGLTYGYTF

d_call: TRBD2
clone_size: .
v_call: TRBV12-3/TRBV12-4
cdr3_aa: CASRKTSGREGTQYF

d_call: .
clone_size: .
v_call: TRBV6-1
cdr3_aa: CASSLFPRGVMNTEAFF

d_call: TRBD1
clone_size: .
v_call: TRBV27
cdr3_aa: CASSPLGQGEAFF

d_call: .
clone_size: .
v_call: TRBV6-5
cdr3_aa: CASSYGGGGRAEAFF

d_call: .
clone_size: .
v_call: TRBV5-1
cdr3_aa: CASSLGSTEEQYF

d_call: TRBD2
clone_size: few
v_call: TRBV11-2
cdr3_aa: CASSKGLDDEQFF

d_call: .
clone_size: .
v_call: TRBV12-3/TRBV12-4
cdr3_aa: CASSLRLNTEAFF

d_call: TRBD1
clone_size: many
v_call: TRBV29-1
cdr3_aa: CGTGDRIGSPLHF

d_call: .
clone_size: many
v_call: TRBV4-2
cdr3_aa: CASSQPRGLMSSYNEQFF

d_call: .
clone_size: few
v_call: TRBV4-1
cdr3_aa: CASSQVLEKLFF

d_call: TRBD1
clone_size: many
v_call: TRBV20-1
cdr3_aa: CSARDRQGHQPQHF

d_call: .
clone_size: few
v_call: TRBV5-1
cdr3_aa: CASSSGTYTLSEEQYF

d_call: .
clone_size: .
v_call: TRBV6-1
cdr3_aa: CASSPHVIRVNTEAFF

d_call: .
clone_size: many
v_call: TRBV7-9
cdr3_aa: CASSSDSYGYTF

d_call: .
clone_size: many
v_call: TRBV5-6
cdr3_aa: CASTLQSVNEQFF

d_call: .
clone_size: many
v_call: TRBV5-1
cdr3_aa: CASSLALNTGELFF

d_call: TRBD2
clone_size: .
v_call: TRBV3-1
cdr3_aa: CASSQDPGGNTGELFF

d_call: .
clone_size: many
v_call: TRBV6-2/TRBV6-3
cdr3_aa: CASSYRSPGQYYEQYF